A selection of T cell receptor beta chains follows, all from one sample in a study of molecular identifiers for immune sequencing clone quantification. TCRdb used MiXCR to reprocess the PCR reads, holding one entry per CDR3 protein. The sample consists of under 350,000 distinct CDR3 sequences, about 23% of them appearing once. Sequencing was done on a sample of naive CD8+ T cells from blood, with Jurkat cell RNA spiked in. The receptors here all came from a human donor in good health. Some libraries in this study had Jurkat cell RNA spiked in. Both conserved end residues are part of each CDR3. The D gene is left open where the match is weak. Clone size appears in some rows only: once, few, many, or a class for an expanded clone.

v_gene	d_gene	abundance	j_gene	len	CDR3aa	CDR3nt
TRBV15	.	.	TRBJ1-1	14	CATSRDAAGGGAFF	TGTGCCACCAGCAGAGATGCGGCGGGGGGGGGAGCTTTCTTT
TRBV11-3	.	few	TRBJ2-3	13	CASSSRNTDTQYF	TGTGCCAGCAGCTCCCGAAACACAGATACGCAGTATTTT
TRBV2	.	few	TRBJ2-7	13	CASSEWVSYEQYF	TGTGCCAGCAGTGAGTGGGTTTCCTACGAGCAGTACTTC
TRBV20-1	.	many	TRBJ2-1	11	CSARLVNEQFF	TGCAGTGCCAGACTAGTTAATGAGCAGTTCTTC
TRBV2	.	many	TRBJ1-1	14	CASSELQGLTEAFF	TGTGCCAGCAGTGAACTACAGGGTTTAACTGAAGCTTTCTTT
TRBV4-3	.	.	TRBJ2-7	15	CASSQEMASSYEQYF	TGCGCCAGCAGCCAAGAAATGGCCAGCTCCTACGAGCAGTACTTC
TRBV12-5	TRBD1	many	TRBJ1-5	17	CASGFLTDRVSNQPQHF	TGTGCTAGTGGTTTTTTAACCGACAGGGTTAGCAATCAGCCCCAGCATTTT
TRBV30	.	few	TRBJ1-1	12	CACVGVNTEAFF	TGTGCCTGTGTTGGTGTGAACACTGAAGCTTTCTTT
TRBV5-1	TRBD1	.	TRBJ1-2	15	CASSLPTGEGYSYTF	TGCGCCAGCAGCCTGCCTACAGGGGAAGGCTATAGCTACACCTTC
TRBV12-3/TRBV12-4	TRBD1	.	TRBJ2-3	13	CASGTALTDTQYF	TGTGCCAGCGGGACAGCGCTCACAGATACGCAGTATTTT
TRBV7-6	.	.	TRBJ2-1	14	CASSLSGSLHAPFF	TGTGCCAGCAGCTTGTCCGGGAGCCTCCATGCGCCGTTCTTC
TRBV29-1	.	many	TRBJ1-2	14	CSVEVQVFSYGYTF	TGCAGCGTTGAAGTACAGGTCTTTTCTTACGGCTACACCTTC
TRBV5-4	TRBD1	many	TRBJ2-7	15	CASSSPGQGDYEQYF	TGTGCCAGCAGTTCCCCGGGACAGGGAGACTACGAGCAGTACTTC
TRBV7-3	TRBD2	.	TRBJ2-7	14	CASSISSGSYEQYF	TGTGCCAGCAGCATCAGTAGCGGGAGCTACGAGCAGTACTTC
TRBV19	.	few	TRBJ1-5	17	CASSMGREGIGNQPQHF	TGTGCCAGTAGTATGGGAAGGGAGGGAATCGGCAATCAGCCCCAGCATTTT
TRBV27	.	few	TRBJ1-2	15	CASSLLGFSNYGYTF	TGTGCCAGCAGTTTACTTGGATTTTCTAACTATGGCTACACCTTC
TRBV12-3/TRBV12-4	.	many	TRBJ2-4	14	CASTQGGAKNIQYF	TGTGCCAGCACCCAGGGGGGTGCCAAAAACATTCAGTACTTC
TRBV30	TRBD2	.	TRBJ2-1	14	CAWGWASGANEQFF	TGTGCCTGGGGTTGGGCTAGCGGGGCCAATGAGCAGTTCTTC
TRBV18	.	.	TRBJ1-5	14	CASSPQGSYQPQHF	TGTGCCAGCTCACCGCAGGGATCTTATCAGCCCCAGCATTTT
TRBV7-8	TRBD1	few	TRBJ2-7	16	CASSPTQTGRSYEQYF	TGTGCCAGCAGCCCGACTCAGACAGGGCGAAGCTACGAGCAGTACTTC
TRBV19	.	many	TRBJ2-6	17	CASSRDVLGSGANVLTF	TGTGCCAGTAGCCGGGACGTTTTGGGCTCTGGGGCCAACGTCCTGACTTTC
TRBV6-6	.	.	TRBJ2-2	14	CASSYTGRTGELFF	TGTGCCAGCAGTTACACAGGGCGAACCGGGGAGCTGTTTTTT
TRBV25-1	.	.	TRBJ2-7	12	CASSGTQREQYF	TGTGCCAGCAGTGGGACCCAGCGCGAGCAGTACTTC
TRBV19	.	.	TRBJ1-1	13	CASSHGLNTEAFF	TGTGCCAGTAGTCATGGGTTGAACACTGAAGCTTTCTTT
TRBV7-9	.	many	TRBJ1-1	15	CASSVAPPPVAEAFF	TGTGCCAGCAGCGTAGCCCCACCTCCTGTCGCTGAAGCTTTCTTT
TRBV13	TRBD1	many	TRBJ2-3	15	CASSLLQGAGDTQYF	TGTGCCAGCAGCTTATTACAGGGGGCAGGAGATACGCAGTATTTT
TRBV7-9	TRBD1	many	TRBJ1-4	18	CASSDLPGQGAANEKLFF	TGTGCCAGCAGCGACTTACCGGGACAGGGGGCCGCTAATGAAAAACTGTTTTTT
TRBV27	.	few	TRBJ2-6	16	CASSSMGVIGANVLTF	TGTGCCAGCAGTTCGATGGGGGTAATCGGGGCCAACGTCCTGACTTTC
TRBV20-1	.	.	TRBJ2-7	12	CSARGGLGEQYF	TGCAGTGCTAGGGGGGGTTTAGGCGAGCAGTACTTC